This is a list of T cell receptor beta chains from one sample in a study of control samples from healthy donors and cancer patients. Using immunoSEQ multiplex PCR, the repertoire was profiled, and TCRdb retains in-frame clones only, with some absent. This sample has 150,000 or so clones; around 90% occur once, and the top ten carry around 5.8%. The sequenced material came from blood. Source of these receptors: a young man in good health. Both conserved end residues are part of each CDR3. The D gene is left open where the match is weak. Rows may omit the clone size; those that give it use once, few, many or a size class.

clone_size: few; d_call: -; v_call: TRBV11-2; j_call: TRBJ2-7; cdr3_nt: TGTGCCAGCAGCCCCGGAGGGCTTAGGTCCTACGAGCAGTACTTC; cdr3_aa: CASSPGGLRSYEQYF
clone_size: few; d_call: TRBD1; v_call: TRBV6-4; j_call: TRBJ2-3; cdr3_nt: TGTGCCAGCAGTGACTCGACGACAGGGGGCACAGATACGCAGTATTTT; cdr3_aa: CASSDSTTGGTDTQYF
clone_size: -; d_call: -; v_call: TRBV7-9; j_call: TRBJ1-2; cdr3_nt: TGTGCCAGCAGCTTAGGCCGAGTTGGGACGATAGCTAACTATGGCTACACCTTC; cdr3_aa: CASSLGRVGTIANYGYTF
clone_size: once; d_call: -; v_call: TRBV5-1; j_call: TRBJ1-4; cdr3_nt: TGCGCCAGCAGCCCAGCCACAACTAATGAAAAACTGTTTTTT; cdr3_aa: CASSPATTNEKLFF
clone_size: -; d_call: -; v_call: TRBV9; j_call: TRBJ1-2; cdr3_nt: TGTGCCAGCAGCGTAGCCAACAGCCCTCGGGTCTATGGCTACACCTTC; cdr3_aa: CASSVANSPRVYGYTF
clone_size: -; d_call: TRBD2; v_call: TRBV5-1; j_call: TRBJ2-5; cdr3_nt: TGCGCCAGCAGCCCGGCGGCGGGGGGCGGTGAGACCCAGTACTTC; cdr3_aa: CASSPAAGGGETQYF
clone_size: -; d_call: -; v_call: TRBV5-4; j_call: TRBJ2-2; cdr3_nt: TGTGCCAGCAGCTCCGGGGGCGGGAACACCGGGGAGCTGTTTTTT; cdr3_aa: CASSSGGGNTGELFF
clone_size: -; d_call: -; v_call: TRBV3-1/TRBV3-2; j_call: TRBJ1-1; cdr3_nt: TGTGCCAGCAGCCAATCCGGGGGCGGGCCGAACACTGAAGCTTTCTTT; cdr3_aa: CASSQSGGGPNTEAFF
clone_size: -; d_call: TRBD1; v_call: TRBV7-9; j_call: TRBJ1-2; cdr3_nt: TGTGCCAGCAGCTCGGACAGGGACGGCTACACCTTC; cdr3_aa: CASSSDRDGYTF
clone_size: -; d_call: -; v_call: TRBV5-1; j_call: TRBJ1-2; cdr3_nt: TGCGCCAGCAGCTTGGGGACAGAGGGCTATGGCTACACCTTC; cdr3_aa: CASSLGTEGYGYTF
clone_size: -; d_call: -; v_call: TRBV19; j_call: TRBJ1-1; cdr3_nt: TGTGCCAGTAGTTTTAACACTGAAGCTTTCTTT; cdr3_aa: CASSFNTEAFF
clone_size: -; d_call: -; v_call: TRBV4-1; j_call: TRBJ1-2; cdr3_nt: TGCGCCAGCAGCCAAGTACGGGTTATCTATGGCTACACCTTC; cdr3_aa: CASSQVRVIYGYTF
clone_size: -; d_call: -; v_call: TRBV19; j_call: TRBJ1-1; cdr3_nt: TGTGCCAGTATTAAACCGGGGCTCATGAACACTGAAGCTTTCTTT; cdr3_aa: CASIKPGLMNTEAFF
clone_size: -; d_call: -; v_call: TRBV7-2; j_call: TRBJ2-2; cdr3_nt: TGTGCCAGCAGTTTGTGGTTTGCGAACACCGGGGAGCTGTTTTTT; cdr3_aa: CASSLWFANTGELFF
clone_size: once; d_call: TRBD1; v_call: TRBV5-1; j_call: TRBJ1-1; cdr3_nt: TGCGCCAGCAACGGACAGGGAGGGACTGAAGCTTTCTTT; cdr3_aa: CASNGQGGTEAFF
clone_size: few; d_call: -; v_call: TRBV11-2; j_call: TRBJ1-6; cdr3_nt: TGTGCCAGCAGCTTAGGGAAGGGGCTAAAGTCACCCCTCCACTTT; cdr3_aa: CASSLGKGLKSPLHF
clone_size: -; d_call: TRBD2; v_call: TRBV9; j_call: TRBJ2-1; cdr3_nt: TGTGCCAGCAGCGTAGCCCGACTAGCGGCGAGCTCCTACAATGAGCAGTTCTTC; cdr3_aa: CASSVARLAASSYNEQFF
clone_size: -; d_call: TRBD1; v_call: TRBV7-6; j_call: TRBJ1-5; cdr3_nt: TGTGCCAGCAGCTCAGGGACAGTCCAGCAGCCCCAGCATTTT; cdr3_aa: CASSSGTVQQPQHF
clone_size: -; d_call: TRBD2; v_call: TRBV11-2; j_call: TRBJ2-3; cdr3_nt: TGTGCCAGCAGCTTACTTGTTAGCGGGGGGGCCACAGATACGCAGTATTTT; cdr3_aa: CASSLLVSGGATDTQYF